One and the same sample provided the 15 T cell receptor beta chains below, sequenced in a study of cytomegalovirus exposure and HLA in healthy donors. PCR primers comprised 60 Vbeta and 13 Jbeta primers. The table came from immunoSEQ multiplex PCR; TCRdb's copy has only in-frame clones and leaves some out. In the table there are around 150,000 clones, almost 85% of which are singletons. The sequencing sample was made of PBMCs. These receptors all stem from a man aged 25 to 40 in good health and CMV-seropositive.

The chain employs TRBV5-6 and TRBJ1-4, with a possible D match to TRBD1 (5 bases). The CDR3 sequence is 16 residues long. The germline CDR1 and CDR2 sequences are SGHDT and YYEEEE. The V end lost 4 bases, the J end lost 4 bases, and 17 bases lay between the germline ends. The CDR3 sequence: CASSPIGIGGNEKLFF. The CDR3, as DNA: TGTGCCAGCAGCCCGATAGGGATCGGGGGTAATGAAAAACTGTTTTTT.

The rearrangement uses TRBV5-4 and TRBJ1-2, with D possibly matching TRBD1 (6 bases). From germline, CDR1 is SGHNT and CDR2 YYREEE (reference sequence). The CDR3 consists of 15 residues. Trimming left V 0 bases short and J 0 bases short, with 9 bases between. The CDR3 DNA reads as TGTGCCAGCAGCTTGGGACAGGAGACTAACTATGGCTACACCTTC. Its protein is CASSLGQETNYGYTF.

The chain has TRBV7-6 and TRBJ2-7, with D tentatively TRBD2 (6 bases). V gave up 5 bases and J gave up 3 bases, with 11 bases separating them. The CDR3 is 13 amino acids. The germline V gene encodes CDR1 SGHVS and CDR2 FNYEAQ. The CDR3: CASSGAGGYEQYF. CDR3 DNA: TGTGCCAGCAGCGGCGCCGGGGGCTACGAGCAGTACTTC.

A single count supports this clone. The J gene is TRBJ2-3, the V gene TRBV28; D is unclear. Trimming cost V 3 bases and J 2 bases, with 6 bases left between them. CDR3 length equals 13 residues. Per the germline V gene, CDR1 is MDHEN and CDR2 is SYDVKM. The CDR3 sequence is CASSFAATDTQYF. The DNA for the CDR3 is TGTGCCAGCAGTTTCGCGGCCACAGATACGCAGTATTTT.

This clone was observed a single time. Compared with germline, one end of the junction differs, possibly owing to a read error. This chain links TRBV7-6 with TRBJ2-7; possible D gene TRBD1, 5 bases. This CDR3 contains 14 residues. From germline, CDR1 is SGHVS and CDR2 FNYEAQ. The CDR3 bases are TGTGCCAGCGGCTTAAAGGGGAATGACGGCGAGCAGTACTTC. The encoded protein is CASGLKGNDGEQYF.

The gene calls are TRBV5-1 and TRBJ2-3; D perhaps matches TRBD2 (6 bases). V lost 4 bases and J 0 bases, leaving 18 bases between the germline ends. In germline, CDR1 is SGHRS, CDR2 YFSETQ. The CDR3 has 17 amino acids. The CDR3 here is CASSRRETRPSTDTQYF. CDR3 DNA: TGCGCCAGCAGCCGGAGAGAGACTAGACCTAGCACAGATACGCAGTATTTT.

The chain links TRBV7-8 to TRBJ2-5; D is unresolved. The V end lost 6 bases, the J end lost 5 bases, and 16 bases lay between the germline ends. CDR3 length equals 14 residues. CDR1 and CDR2 from the germline V gene are SGHVS and FQNEAQ. The CDR3 is CASRTSLNRETQYF. In DNA, the CDR3 is TGTGCCAGCAGGACAAGCTTAAACCGGGAGACCCAGTACTTC.

The chain employs TRBV28 and TRBJ2-1, with TRBD1 matching over 8 bases. The CDR3 sequence is 18 residues long. Per the germline V gene, CDR1 is MDHEN and CDR2 is SYDVKM. J was trimmed by 1 base and V by 5 bases; bases with no gene match: 13. In DNA form, the CDR3 reads TGTGCCAGCAGTGGAACCGGGACAGGTGGTCTATCCTACAATGAGCAGTTCTTC. Translated: CASSGTGTGGLSYNEQFF.

The genes are TRBV27 and TRBJ2-2, with 7 bases aligning to TRBD2. This CDR3 contains 17 residues. Trimming took 7 bases from V and 2 from J; bases not matched to a gene: 13. Germline CDR1 is MNHEY and CDR2 is SMNVEV (reference sequence). The CDR3 sequence: CASTWGSGTKNTGELFF. In DNA, the CDR3 is TGTGCCAGCACCTGGGGGAGCGGGACTAAAAACACCGGGGAGCTGTTTTTT.

The genes are TRBV7-2 and TRBJ1-5; 8 nucleotides line up with TRBD1. V was clipped by 5 bases and J by 9 bases; unmatched bases: 12. Germline V gives CDR1 SGHTA, CDR2 FQGNSA. This CDR3 region has 15 residues. The CDR3 spells CASSTTGDPSRPQHF. The CDR3 bases are TGTGCCAGCAGCACGACAGGGGACCCCTCTCGGCCCCAGCATTTT.

The chain links TRBV10-3 to TRBJ1-1; D gene unclear. The ends were cut back, 4 bases at V and 4 bases at J, with 10 bases in the middle. Germline assignment: CDR1 ENHRY and CDR2 SYGVKD. The CDR3 runs 13 residues. The CDR3, as DNA: TGTGCCATCAGTGGGTACGGAGGCACTGAAGCTTTCTTT. Amino acid sequence: CAISGYGGTEAFF.

This clone was detected once. This chain connects TRBV18 to TRBJ2-1; 7 bases line up with TRBD2. The CDR3 is 15 residues long. Germline lookup yields CDR1 KGHSH and CDR2 LQKENI. Unmatched junction bases numbered 9, after V lost 4 bases and J lost 6 bases. DNA of the CDR3: TGTGCCAGCTCACTCCTGAGCGGGACGAGCAATGAGCAGTTCTTC. It yields the protein CASSLLSGTSNEQFF.

The V gene is TRBV9, the J gene TRBJ2-5; D gene ambiguous. The length of the CDR3 is 13 residues. Germline CDR1 reads SGDLS; CDR2 reads YYNGEE. V was clipped by 3 bases and J by 3 bases, with 9 bases between them. The CDR3: CASSDSWEETQYF. CDR3 sequence (DNA): TGTGCCAGCAGCGACAGCTGGGAAGAGACCCAGTACTTC.

The chain employs TRBV5-1 and TRBJ2-3; 12 nucleotides agree with TRBD2. Germline lookup yields CDR1 SGHRS and CDR2 YFSETQ. This CDR3 comprises 17 residues. V dropped 0 bases and J dropped 0; count of bases not matched to a gene: 2. This CDR3 reads CASSLVTSGGSTDTQYF. The CDR3 DNA is TGCGCCAGCAGCTTGGTTACTAGCGGGGGGAGCACAGATACGCAGTATTTT. Using reference TRBV5-1 and TRBJ2-3 for the parts outside the CDR3, the full variable domain is KAGVTQTPRYLIKTRGQQVTLSCSPISGHRSVSWYQQTPGQGLQFLFEYFSETQRNKGNFPGRFSGRQFSNSRSEMNVSTLELGDSALYLCASSLVTSGGSTDTQYFGPGTRLTVL.

This chain joins TRBV21-1 and TRBJ1-6. TRBV21-1 represents a pseudogene. This CDR3 contains 18 residues. The CDR3 loop is CASSTKGSGSSYNSPLHF. CDR3 DNA sequence: TGTGCCAGCAGCACTAAAGGCTCGGGGAGCTCCTATAATTCACCCCTCCACTTT.